Below, one T cell receptor beta chain is given with its context. These data belong to a study of blood T cell repertoires in COVID-19. As for the study in general: COVID-19 samples, acute and convalescent, were from the United States, Italy and Spain. The analysed material was cDNA or gDNA that came from T cells, B-cell-depleted T cells, or PBMCs.

Methods used by the authors: Reference gene primer amplification in the assay estimated nucleated cell counts. This table comes from immunoSEQ multiplex PCR, and its TCRdb copy is limited to in-frame clones, with some not included. The V and J calls and clone size are taken from that table; D and trimming were inferred from the DNA. Here the sample spans about 190,000 clones, roughly 88% being singletons. In germline, CDR1 is SGHRS, CDR2 YFSETQ. There are 14 residues in the CDR3. V was clipped by 4 bases and J by 3 bases; unmatched bases: 6. Material for sequencing was peripheral blood. This chain connects TRBV5-1 to TRBJ2-5, with 7 nucleotides matching TRBD2. The receptor's source is a woman in her twenties or thirties with acute or convalescent COVID-19. CDR3 amino acids: CASSPDGTKETQYF. CDR3 nucleotides: TGCGCCAGCAGCCCCGACGGGACTAAAGAGACCCAGTACTTC.